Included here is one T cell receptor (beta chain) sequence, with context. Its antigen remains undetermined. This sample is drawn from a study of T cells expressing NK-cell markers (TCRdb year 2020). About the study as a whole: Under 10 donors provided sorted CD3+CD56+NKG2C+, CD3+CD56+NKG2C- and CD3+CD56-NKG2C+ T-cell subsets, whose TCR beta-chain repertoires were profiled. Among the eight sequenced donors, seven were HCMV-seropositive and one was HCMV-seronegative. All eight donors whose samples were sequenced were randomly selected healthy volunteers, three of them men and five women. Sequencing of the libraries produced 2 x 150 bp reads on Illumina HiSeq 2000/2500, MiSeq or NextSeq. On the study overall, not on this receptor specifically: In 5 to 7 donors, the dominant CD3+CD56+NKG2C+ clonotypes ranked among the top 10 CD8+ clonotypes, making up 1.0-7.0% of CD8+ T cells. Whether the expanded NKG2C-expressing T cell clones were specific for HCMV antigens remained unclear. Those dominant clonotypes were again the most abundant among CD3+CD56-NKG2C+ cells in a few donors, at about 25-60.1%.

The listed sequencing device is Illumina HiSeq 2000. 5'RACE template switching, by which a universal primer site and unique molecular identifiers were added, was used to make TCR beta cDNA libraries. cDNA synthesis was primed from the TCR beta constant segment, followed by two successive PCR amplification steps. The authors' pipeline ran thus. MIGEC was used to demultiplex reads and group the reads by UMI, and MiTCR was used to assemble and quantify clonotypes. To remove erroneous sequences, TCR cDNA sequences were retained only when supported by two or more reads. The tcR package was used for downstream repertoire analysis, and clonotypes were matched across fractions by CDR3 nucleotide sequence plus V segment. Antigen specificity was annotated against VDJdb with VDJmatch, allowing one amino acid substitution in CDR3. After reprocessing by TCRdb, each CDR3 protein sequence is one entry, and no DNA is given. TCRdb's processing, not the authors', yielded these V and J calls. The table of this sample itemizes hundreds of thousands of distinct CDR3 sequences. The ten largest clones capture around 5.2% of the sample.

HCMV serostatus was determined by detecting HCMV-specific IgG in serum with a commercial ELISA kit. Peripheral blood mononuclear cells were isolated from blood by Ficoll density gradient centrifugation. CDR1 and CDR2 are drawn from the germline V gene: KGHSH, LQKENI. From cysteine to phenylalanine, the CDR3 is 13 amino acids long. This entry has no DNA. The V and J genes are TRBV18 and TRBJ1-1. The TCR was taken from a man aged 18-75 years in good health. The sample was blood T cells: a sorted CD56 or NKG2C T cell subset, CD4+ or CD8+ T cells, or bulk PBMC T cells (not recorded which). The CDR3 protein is CASSPPKGAEAFF.